The 27 T cell receptor beta chains listed next were all sequenced from one sample in a study of blood T cells in healthy people across ages. A second PCR, run for about 7 to 11 cycles, used a sample-barcoded 5' primer plus a J-beta primer mix. Each CDR3 protein gets one entry after TCRdb re-called the 5' RACE reads with MiXCR. The table records 650,000 or so distinct CDR3 sequences, 52% of them present only once. Sequencing was done on a sample of blood. Source of these receptors: a woman older than 75 in good health.

Comment on this clonotype: Possible read error: a much larger clone is one base away. The J gene is TRBJ2-7, the V gene TRBV28; D unresolved. This CDR3 is built from 14 residues. V was clipped by 2 bases and J by 3 bases, with 11 bases between them. Germline CDR1 is MDHEN and CDR2 is SYDVKM. CDR3 sequence: CASSLTRQNYEQYF. In DNA, the CDR3 is TGTGCCAGCAGTTTAACGAGACAAAACTACGAGCAGTACTTC.

This chain connects TRBV5-5 to TRBJ1-2; D is possibly TRBD1 (6 bases). The CDR3 spans 15 residues. The V end lost 3 bases, the J end lost 7 bases, and 19 bases lay between the germline ends. Germline values: CDR1 SGHKS, CDR2 YYEKEE (reference sequence). For the CDR3, the DNA is TGTGCCAGCAGCTCATACAGGGATCTTGATCGTGGCTACACCTTC. Translation gives CASSSYRDLDRGYTF.

The chain links TRBV2 to TRBJ1-4; unclear D gene. Germline CDR1 and CDR2: SNHLY and FYNNEI. The length of the CDR3 is 15 residues. The V gene lost 0 bases and the J gene lost 8 bases, with 13 bases spanning the gap. The CDR3 nucleotides are TGTGCCAGCAGTGAAGCGCTTATCGGTAGCGAAAAACTGTTTTTT. This gives the protein CASSEALIGSEKLFF. Full variable domain (missing parts from reference TRBV2 and TRBJ1-4): EPEVTQTPSHQVTQMGQEVILRCVPISNHLYFYWYRQILGQKVEFLVSFYNNEISEKSEIFDDQFSVERPDGSNFTLKIRSTKLEDSAMYFCASSEALIGSEKLFFGSGTQLSVL.

This clonotype was found many times. The rearrangement uses TRBV6-5 and TRBJ1-4; 9 bases map to TRBD1. The V gene's germline CDR1 is MNHEY and CDR2 SVGAGI. CDR3 size: 16 residues. Trimming at V came to 0 bases and at J to 7 bases, leaving 6 bases not matched to a gene. The CDR3 coding sequence is TGTGCCAGCAGTTACTCCCCGGGACAGGGTGGTGAAAAACTGTTTTTT. The encoded protein is CASSYSPGQGGEKLFF.

V is TRBV10-3 and J is TRBJ2-7; 9 bases align to TRBD1. Trimming took 10 bases from V and 0 from J; bases not matched to a gene: 7. The CDR3 consists of 14 residues. In germline, CDR1 is ENHRY, CDR2 SYGVKD. The CDR3 region has the DNA TGTGCCAACAAACAGGGACAGGGCTCCTACGAGCAGTACTTC. This codes for CANKQGQGSYEQYF.

This clonotype was counted a few times. The V call is TRBV21-1, the J call TRBJ2-3; the DNA was not compared with TRBD2, the D call given in the table. TRBV21-1 is a documented pseudogene. The CDR3 extends over 17 amino acids. The CDR3 loop reads CASSKGTLAGDTDTQYF. CDR3 DNA sequence: TGTGCCAGCAGCAAAGGGACCCTAGCGGGTGATACAGATACGCAGTATTTT.

The count of this clonotype is one. The rearrangement joins TRBV12-3 or TRBV12-4 to TRBJ2-7; perhaps TRBD2 as D (6 bases). The CDR3 is 16 residues long. Trimming removed 6 bases at V and 7 bases at J, with 25 bases between. In nucleotides, the CDR3 is TGTGCCAGCAGCCAACCCCTAGTGGGGGGTTACAATGAGCAGTACTTC. Encoded protein: CASSQPLVGGYNEQYF.

This clonotype was recorded at least ten times. This chain uses TRBV27 with TRBJ2-5, with 10 bases lining up with TRBD2. There are 16 residues in the CDR3. CDR1 is MNHEY and CDR2 is SMNVEV in the germline V gene (reference sequence). With 3 bases clipped from V and 9 bases from J, the junction kept 13 bases outside the gene matches. The CDR3, as DNA: TGTGCCAGCAGTTTCTCCCTAGCGGGGGCTTGGAAGCCCCAGTACTTC. It yields the protein CASSFSLAGAWKPQYF.

About this clonotype: Being one base from a much bigger clone, this may be a read error. The genes are TRBV7-9 and TRBJ2-1; D gene unclear. The DNA matches TRBJ2-7 better at its end, which makes the J call doubtful. The germline V gene has CDR1 SEHNR and CDR2 FQNEAQ (reference sequence). The length of the CDR3 is 15 residues. DNA of the CDR3: TGTGCCAGCAACCAACTGGTCGGCAGTTCCTACGAGCAGTACTTC. This gives the protein CASNQLVGSSYEQYF.

V and J are TRBV4-1 and TRBJ2-3; TRBD2 agrees at 10 bases. The germline V gene encodes CDR1 MGHRA and CDR2 YSYEKL. After removal of 0 bases from V and 8 bases from J, the junction contained 8 bases not matched to a gene. The CDR3 runs 16 residues. The CDR3 bases are TGCGCCAGCAGCCAAGATACAAGCGGGGGGGCCCGTACGCAGTATTTT. Amino acid sequence: CASSQDTSGGARTQYF.

CDR3 region: CASRRQGADEQFF. CDR3 in DNA: TGTGCCAGCAGACGACAGGGGGCTGATGAGCAGTTCTTC. V usage is TRBV14 and J usage is TRBJ2-1; TRBD1 agrees at 10 bases. The CDR3 runs 13 residues. CDR1 and CDR2 from the germline V gene are SGHDN and FVKESK. The V segment lost 6 bases and the J segment 8 bases; nucleotides outside the gene matches: 4. Full variable domain (missing parts from reference TRBV14 and TRBJ2-1): EAGVTQFPSHSVIEKGQTVTLRCDPISGHDNLYWYRRVMGKEIKFLLHFVKESKQDESGMPNNRFLAERTGGTYSTLKVQPAELEDSGVYFCASRRQGADEQFFGPGTRLTVL.

V usage is TRBV29-1 and J usage is TRBJ2-3; D ambiguous. Looked up from germline, CDR1 is SQVTM and CDR2 is ANQGSEA. This CDR3 contains 14 residues. This CDR3 reads CRSPETGGTDTQYF. The CDR3 DNA is TGCAGGTCACCAGAAACCGGTGGCACAGATACGCAGTATTTT.

Ten or more counts support this clonotype. The CDR3 here is CASSLWNSPLHF. CDR3 nucleotide sequence: TGTGCCAGCAGCTTGTGGAATTCACCCCTCCACTTT. The rearrangement uses TRBV11-1 and TRBJ1-6, with unresolved D. The germline V gene has CDR1 SGHAT and CDR2 FQDESV (reference sequence). The V gene lost 3 bases and the J gene lost 7 bases, with 4 bases spanning the gap. CDR3 length: 12 amino acids.

The chain links TRBV6-5 to TRBJ1-1; no firm D call. This CDR3 comprises 13 residues. Per germline, CDR1 MNHEY and CDR2 SVGAGI. Trimming took 5 bases from V and 1 from J, leaving 8 bases between them. In nucleotides, the CDR3 is TGTGCCAGCAGTGACCCGAGGAACACTGAAGCTTTCTTT. Translated: CASSDPRNTEAFF.

This clonotype was recorded at least ten times. The rearrangement joins TRBV20-1 to TRBJ1-2, with a possible D match to TRBD1 (6 bases). The germline CDR1 and CDR2 sequences are DFQATT and SNEGSKA (reference sequence). Trimming took 5 bases from V and 4 from J, leaving 17 bases between them. The CDR3 is 14 residues long. CDR3 sequence reads: CSARLTGQVYGYTF. The CDR3 nucleotides are TGCAGTGCTCGCTTAACGGGACAAGTCTATGGCTACACCTTC.

The rearrangement uses TRBV15 and TRBJ1-4; no clear D. The CDR3 has 14 residues. Deletions cut 1 base from V and 3 bases from J, with 6 bases between. The germline CDR1 and CDR2 sequences are LNHNV and YYDKDF (reference sequence). CDR3 sequence: CATSRAIANEKLFF. DNA for the CDR3: TGTGCCACCAGCAGAGCTATAGCTAATGAAAAACTGTTTTTT.

In the case of this clonotype: This may arise from a read error, as a much more abundant clone is one base away. The chain has TRBV5-1 and TRBJ2-7; no definite D call. CDR3 length equals 14 residues. The V end lost 4 bases, the J end lost 2 bases, and 13 bases lay between the germline ends. Germline V gene data show CDR1 as SGHRS and CDR2 as YFSETQ. The DNA for the CDR3 is TGCGCCAGCAGCGTGGATGGAGCTACCTACGAGCAGTACTTC. Translating it yields CASSVDGATYEQYF.

The V call is TRBV27, the J call TRBJ2-3, with 10 nucleotides matching TRBD2. The germline CDR1 and CDR2 sequences are MNHEY and SMNVEV (reference sequence). The CDR3 extends over 16 amino acids. V lost 4 bases and J lost 4; bases outside the gene matches: 8. For the CDR3, the DNA is TGTGCCAGCAGTTCCATAGCGGGAGGCGGGGCAGATACGCAGTATTTT. Amino acids: CASSSIAGGGADTQYF.

This chain joins TRBV18 and TRBJ2-4; D may match TRBD1 or TRBD2 (5 bases each). V lost 5 bases and J lost 0, with 14 bases in between. The CDR3 runs 16 residues. From germline, CDR1 is KGHSH and CDR2 LQKENI. The CDR3 DNA reads as TGTGCCAGCTCATCCATGGGGGAAGTAGCCAAAAACATTCAGTACTTC. It yields the protein CASSSMGEVAKNIQYF.

In its sample, this clonotype was seen a few times. One end of the junction fails to match germline, which may point to a read error. The V gene is TRBV7-2, the J gene TRBJ1-2; D is possibly TRBD1 (5 bases). CDR3 length: 13 residues. CDR1 and CDR2 (germline): SGHTA, FQGNSA. The chain's CDR3 is CASSSGGNYGCTF. The CDR3 DNA reads TGTGCCAGCAGCTCGGGGGGGAACTATGGCTGCACCTTC.

This chain joins TRBV20-1 and TRBJ2-5, with 8 bases fitting TRBD2. Trimming removed 3 bases from V and 11 bases from J; junction bases left unmatched: 11. CDR1 and CDR2 from the germline V gene are DFQATT and SNEGSKA (reference sequence). The CDR3 has 13 amino acids. The CDR3 DNA sequence: TGCAGTGCTAGTCCCAGCGGGAGACTTGAGCAGTACTTC. This codes for CSASPSGRLEQYF.

Details on this clonotype: This may arise from a read error, as a much more abundant clone is one base away. The gene calls are TRBV27 and TRBJ2-7; TRBD1 matches 8 bases. V was pared by 3 bases and J by 5 bases, with 3 bases of the junction left unmatched. CDR3 length: 13 residues. In germline, CDR1 is MNHEY, CDR2 SMNVEV (reference sequence). CDR3 sequence: CASSLRTGNEQYF. The CDR3, as DNA: TGTGCCAGCAGTTTGAGGACAGGGAACGAGCAGTACTTC.

Comments on this clonotype: A much larger clone differs from this one at a single base, so this may be a read error. This chain uses TRBV7-9 with TRBJ2-7, with D possibly being TRBD2 (5 bases). Germline loops: CDR1 SEHNR, CDR2 FQNEAQ (reference sequence). The V end was cut by 5 bases, the J end by 6 bases, with 14 bases between. This CDR3 has 13 amino acids. The CDR3 sequence: CASSTGINCEQYF. DNA of the CDR3: TGTGCCAGCAGCACCGGGATAAACTGCGAGCAGTACTTC.

There are many counts of this clonotype. The chain is built from TRBV24-1 and TRBJ1-2; D is unclear. This CDR3 has 14 residues. Germline V gene sequence: CDR1 KGHDR, CDR2 SFDVKD. Deletions cut 9 bases from V and 6 bases from J, with 19 bases between. Here the CDR3 reads CATSSSGSQHGYTF. DNA for the CDR3: TGTGCCACCTCGTCCTCCGGATCTCAGCATGGCTACACCTTC.

V and J are TRBV20-1 and TRBJ2-3, with a weak D call TRBD1 (6 bases). Trimming took 3 bases from V and 6 from J, leaving 25 bases between them. CDR1 and CDR2 from the germline V gene are DFQATT and SNEGSKA (reference sequence). CDR3 size: 17 residues. In DNA form, the CDR3 reads TGCAGTGCTAGGGGGGCCGGTCACTTAATGTCATGGGATACGCAGTATTTT. As protein: CSARGAGHLMSWDTQYF.

In its sample, this clonotype was seen once. This chain uses TRBV12-5 with TRBJ2-1, with 9 bases identical to TRBD1. CDR1 and CDR2 (germline): LGHNT, FRNRAP. The CDR3 length is 16 residues. V gave up 8 bases and J gave up 5 bases; unmatched junction bases: 13. CDR3 nucleotides: TGTGCTAGTCCATGGCGCCGGGACAGGGACCACAATGAGCAGTTCTTC. Protein sequence: CASPWRRDRDHNEQFF.

In DNA form, the CDR3 reads TGTGCCAGTAGCGCACTTCTCGCACACGCGTATTTT. Translation: CASSALLAHAYF. The chain links TRBV11-2 to TRBJ2-3; possibly TRBD2 for D (5 bases). Looked up from germline, CDR1 is SGHAT and CDR2 is FQNNGV. CDR3 size: 12 residues. V lost 9 bases and J lost 14, with 21 bases in between.